The 20 T cell receptor beta chains below were found in one sample sequenced in a study of T cell clones after liver transplantation. The assay was immunoSEQ multiplex PCR, and TCRdb's table has in-frame clones only and misses some. Here the sample spans around 78,000 clones, around four fifths being singletons. Sequences were derived from CD4+ T cells from blood, sampled at the 22-month timepoint. The receptors were sampled from a human patient who received a liver transplant. Some of these T cells may belong to the graft donor.

This clone was recorded only once. The chain has TRBV7-8 and TRBJ2-1, with 8 nucleotides matching TRBD1. Trimming removed 4 bases from V and 4 bases from J; junction bases left unmatched: 6. This CDR3 region has 15 residues. The germline gives CDR1 SGHVS, CDR2 FQNEAQ. The DNA for the CDR3 is TGTGCCAGCAGCTCTCGACAGGGGTCTTACAATGAGCAGTTCTTC. Amino acids: CASSSRQGSYNEQFF.

The chain combines TRBV9 with TRBJ2-5; TRBD1 matches at 7 bases. The germline V gene encodes CDR1 SGDLS and CDR2 YYNGEE. There are 14 residues in the CDR3. Trimming cost V 3 bases and J 5 bases; bases outside gene matches: 7. CDR3: CASSGYRGRETQYF. DNA for the CDR3: TGTGCCAGCAGCGGCTACAGGGGTCGGGAGACCCAGTACTTC.

This sequence joins TRBV7-9 and TRBJ1-4; 7 bases are shared with TRBD1. Germline V CDR1 and CDR2: SEHNR, FQNEAQ (reference sequence). With 0 bases clipped from V and 8 bases from J, the junction kept 6 bases outside the gene matches. This CDR3 spans 15 amino acids. The CDR3: CASSLAHRGREKLFF. The CDR3, as DNA: TGTGCCAGCAGCTTAGCGCACAGGGGAAGGGAAAAACTGTTTTTT.

This sequence joins TRBV2 and TRBJ2-7; a possible D gene is TRBD2 (6 bases). Trimming pared 7 bases from V and 3 bases from J, leaving 19 bases between. Germline CDR1 reads SNHLY; CDR2 reads FYNNEI. CDR3 length: 15 residues. This chain's CDR3 is CASTQRGEAVYEQYF. The CDR3 region has the DNA TGTGCCAGCACTCAGAGAGGGGAGGCGGTCTACGAGCAGTACTTC.

The V call is TRBV5-1, the J call TRBJ1-2; TRBD1 is a possible D gene (5 bases). V was cut by 0 bases and J by 5 bases, with 14 bases left in between. Germline-derived CDR1 and CDR2 are SGHRS and YFSETQ. This CDR3 is 15 amino acids long. CDR3 nucleotide sequence: TGCGCCAGCAGCTTGGCCGCGACAGAAAATTATGGCTACACCTTC. Translation gives CASSLAATENYGYTF.

The chain couples TRBV6-5 to TRBJ2-3; 7 nucleotides align to TRBD2. Germline CDR1 MNHEY, CDR2 SVGAGI. J was trimmed by 2 bases and V by 4 bases; bases with no gene match: 6. The CDR3 is 15 amino acids. The CDR3 nucleotides read TGTGCCAGCAGTTTAGGGAGGGGCCCCACAGATACGCAGTATTTT. It translates to CASSLGRGPTDTQYF.

The rearrangement links TRBV6-5 to TRBJ1-1; D is possibly TRBD1 (5 bases). V was shortened by 6 bases and J by 1 base, with 9 bases between the two germline ends. The CDR3 is made up of 13 amino acids. Germline V lookup: CDR1 MNHEY, CDR2 SVGAGI. The CDR3: CASRLTANTEAFF. The CDR3 region has the DNA TGTGCCAGCAGGTTGACAGCGAACACTGAAGCTTTCTTT.

As concerns this clone: The sample carries other DNA sequences with the same CDR3. The V and J genes are TRBV7-3 and TRBJ2-6; no firm D call. From germline, CDR1 is SGHTA and CDR2 FQGTGA. The CDR3 has 15 amino acids. Deletions cut 1 base from V and 0 bases from J, with 4 bases between. The CDR3 DNA reads as TGTGCCAGCAGCTTAAGGGGCTCTGGGGCCAACGTCCTGACTTTC. Protein sequence: CASSLRGSGANVLTF.

The chain is built from TRBV5-1 and TRBJ2-2; maybe TRBD2 (5 bases). This CDR3 spans 17 amino acids. Germline values: CDR1 SGHRS, CDR2 YFSETQ. V lost 5 bases, J lost 5 bases, and 22 bases lay in between. The CDR3 nucleotides are TGCGCCAGCAGTGCCGAACCGTTCCCCTCGGGAACCGGGGAGCTGTTTTTT. Translating gives CASSAEPFPSGTGELFF. The whole variable domain, remainder taken from reference TRBV5-1 and TRBJ2-2, is KAGVTQTPRYLIKTRGQQVTLSCSPISGHRSVSWYQQTPGQGLQFLFEYFSETQRNKGNFPGRFSGRQFSNSRSEMNVSTLELGDSALYLCASSAEPFPSGTGELFFGEGSRLTVL.

CDR3 DNA sequence: TGTGCCATAAACAGGGGGCTGGGAACTGAAGCTTTCTTT. It yields the protein CAINRGLGTEAFF. This chain joins TRBV28 and TRBJ1-1; 9 nucleotides match TRBD1. This CDR3 contains 13 residues. CDR1 MDHEN and CDR2 SYDVKM come from the germline V gene. V shed 10 bases, J shed 5 bases, and the junction held 8 bases outside the gene matches.

The rearrangement joins TRBV6-5 to TRBJ2-7, with TRBD1 matching over 7 bases. V gave up 3 bases and J gave up 0 bases; unmatched junction bases: 2. The germline V gene encodes CDR1 MNHEY and CDR2 SVGAGI. The CDR3 has 14 residues. CDR3 coding DNA: TGTGCCAGCAGTTATAGGGACAGCTCCTACGAGCAGTACTTC. It codes for CASSYRDSSYEQYF.

This clone was recorded many times. This rearrangement joins TRBV14 to TRBJ2-5, with 7 nucleotides matching TRBD1. The CDR3 runs 15 residues. V shed 4 bases, J shed 5 bases, and the junction held 10 bases outside the gene matches. Per the germline V gene, CDR1 is SGHDN and CDR2 is FVKESK. CDR3 sequence: CASSRYRGPEETQYF. The CDR3 DNA reads as TGTGCCAGCAGCCGATATAGGGGGCCGGAGGAGACCCAGTACTTC.

The chain couples TRBV25-1 to TRBJ1-1; tentative D call: TRBD1 (6 bases). V gave up 4 bases and J gave up 4 bases, with 10 bases separating them. The germline V gene encodes CDR1 MGHDK and CDR2 SYGVNS. The CDR3 extends over 13 amino acids. CDR3: CASSGRGFTEAFF. In nucleotides, the CDR3 is TGTGCCAGCAGTGGTAGGGGGTTCACTGAAGCTTTCTTT.

This chain joins TRBV4-3 and TRBJ2-1; 7 bases map to TRBD2. Germline V lookup: CDR1 LGHNA, CDR2 YSLEER. The CDR3 is made up of 18 amino acids. Trimming took 3 bases from V and 7 from J; bases not matched to a gene: 18. The CDR3 sequence is CASSQGRGQIQPKNEQFF. The CDR3 bases are TGCGCCAGCAGCCAGGGGAGGGGTCAAATCCAGCCAAAGAATGAGCAGTTCTTC.

The chain combines TRBV27 with TRBJ2-3, with TRBD2 matching 9 bases. V gave up 5 bases and J gave up 5 bases; unmatched junction bases: 8. Germline V gene lookup returns CDR1 MNHEY and CDR2 SMNVEV (reference sequence). The CDR3 runs to 15 residues. In DNA, the CDR3 is TGTGCCAGCAGTCTAGCGGGGAGCAGGGTAGATACGCAGTATTTT. Translated: CASSLAGSRVDTQYF.

V gene TRBV29-1 combines with J gene TRBJ1-5; D gene uncertain. V was shortened by 5 bases and J by 5 bases, with 13 bases between the two germline ends. This CDR3 comprises 13 residues. Looked up from germline, CDR1 is SQVTM and CDR2 is ANQGSEA. DNA of the CDR3: TGCAGCGTTTCCGCAGAAATAGATCAGCCCCAGCATTTT. It translates to CSVSAEIDQPQHF.

The rearrangement joins TRBV19 to TRBJ1-1; D possibly corresponds to TRBD1 (5 bases). The CDR3 contains 13 residues. Germline CDR1 is LNHDA and CDR2 is SQIVND (reference sequence). The germline V and J ends were trimmed by 5 bases and 4 bases, with 11 bases remaining between them. The CDR3 region has the DNA TGTGCCAGTAGTCAGGGTTGGGGCACTGAAGCTTTCTTT. Its protein product is CASSQGWGTEAFF.

V is TRBV5-1 and J is TRBJ2-7; no firm D call. This CDR3 spans 12 amino acids. V lost 0 bases and J 7 bases, leaving 8 bases between the germline ends. Per germline, CDR1 SGHRS and CDR2 YFSETQ. The CDR3 nucleotides are TGCGCCAGCAGCTTGGCCAACTCTGAGCAGTACTTC. Amino acids: CASSLANSEQYF. The full variable domain, completed using reference TRBV5-1 and TRBJ2-7, is KAGVTQTPRYLIKTRGQQVTLSCSPISGHRSVSWYQQTPGQGLQFLFEYFSETQRNKGNFPGRFSGRQFSNSRSEMNVSTLELGDSALYLCASSLANSEQYFGPGTRLTVT.

This chain connects TRBV5-1 to TRBJ2-3; 9 bases match TRBD2. The CDR3 runs 15 residues. With 0 bases clipped from V and 6 bases from J, the junction kept 5 bases outside the gene matches. Germline V gives CDR1 SGHRS, CDR2 YFSETQ. CDR3 DNA: TGCGCCAGCAGCTTGGGGACTAGCGTTATGGATACGCAGTATTTT. Translated, it gives CASSLGTSVMDTQYF. The whole variable domain, remainder taken from reference TRBV5-1 and TRBJ2-3, is KAGVTQTPRYLIKTRGQQVTLSCSPISGHRSVSWYQQTPGQGLQFLFEYFSETQRNKGNFPGRFSGRQFSNSRSEMNVSTLELGDSALYLCASSLGTSVMDTQYFGPGTRLTVL.

This chain joins TRBV7-2 and TRBJ2-7; a possible D gene is TRBD1 (6 bases). In germline, CDR1 is SGHTA, CDR2 FQGNSA. This CDR3 has 14 amino acids. The V and J ends lost 2 bases and 0 bases respectively, with 8 bases between them. The CDR3 DNA reads TGTGCCAGCAGCTTAACAGGGAACTCCTACGAGCAGTACTTC. Amino acid sequence: CASSLTGNSYEQYF.